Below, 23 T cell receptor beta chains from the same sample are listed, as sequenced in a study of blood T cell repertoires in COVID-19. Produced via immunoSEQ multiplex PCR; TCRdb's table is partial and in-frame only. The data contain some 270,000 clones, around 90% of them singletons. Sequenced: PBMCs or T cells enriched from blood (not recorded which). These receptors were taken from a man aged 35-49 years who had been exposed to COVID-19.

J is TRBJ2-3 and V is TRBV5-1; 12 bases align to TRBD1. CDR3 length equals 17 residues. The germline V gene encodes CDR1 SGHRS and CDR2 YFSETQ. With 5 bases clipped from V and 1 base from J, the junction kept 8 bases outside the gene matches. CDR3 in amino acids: CASSSGTGGRGTDTQYF. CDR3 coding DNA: TGCGCCAGCAGTTCCGGGACAGGGGGCAGGGGCACAGATACGCAGTATTTT.

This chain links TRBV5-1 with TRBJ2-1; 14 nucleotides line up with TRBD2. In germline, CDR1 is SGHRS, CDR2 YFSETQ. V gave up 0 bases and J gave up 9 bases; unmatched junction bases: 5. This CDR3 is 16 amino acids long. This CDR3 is CASSLDGLAGGGEQFF. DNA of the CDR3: TGCGCCAGCAGCTTGGACGGACTAGCGGGAGGTGGTGAGCAGTTCTTC.

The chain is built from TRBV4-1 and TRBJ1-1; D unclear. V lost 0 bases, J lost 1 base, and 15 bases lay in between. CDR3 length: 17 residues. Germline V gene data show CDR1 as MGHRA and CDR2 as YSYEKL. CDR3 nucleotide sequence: TGCGCCAGCAGCCAAGATCGCGCGCGACAAGCGAACACTGAAGCTTTCTTT. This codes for CASSQDRARQANTEAFF.

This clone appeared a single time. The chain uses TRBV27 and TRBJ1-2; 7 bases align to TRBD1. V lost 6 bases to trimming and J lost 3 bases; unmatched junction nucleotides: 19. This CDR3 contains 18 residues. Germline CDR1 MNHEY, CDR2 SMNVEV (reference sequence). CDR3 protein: CASSTGLRGSGVDYGYTF. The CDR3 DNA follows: TGTGCCAGCAGCACCGGTCTCAGGGGGTCAGGCGTCGACTATGGCTACACCTTC.

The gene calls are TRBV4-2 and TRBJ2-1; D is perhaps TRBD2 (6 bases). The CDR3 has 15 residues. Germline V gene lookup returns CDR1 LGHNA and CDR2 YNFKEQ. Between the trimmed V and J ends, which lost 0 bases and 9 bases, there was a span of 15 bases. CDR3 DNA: TGTGCCAGCAGCCAAGATCTCCTAGCGTCGACTGAGCAGTTCTTC. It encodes CASSQDLLASTEQFF.

The CDR3 here is CSASLGDSNTEAFF. The CDR3 DNA reads TGCAGTGCTAGTCTCGGGGACTCGAACACTGAAGCTTTCTTT. The chain combines TRBV20-1 with TRBJ1-1, with D perhaps matching TRBD1 (5 bases). CDR1 is DFQATT, CDR2 SNEGSKA, per germline (reference sequence). This CDR3 contains 14 residues. With 3 bases removed from V and 1 base from J, the gap between germline ends came to 12 bases.

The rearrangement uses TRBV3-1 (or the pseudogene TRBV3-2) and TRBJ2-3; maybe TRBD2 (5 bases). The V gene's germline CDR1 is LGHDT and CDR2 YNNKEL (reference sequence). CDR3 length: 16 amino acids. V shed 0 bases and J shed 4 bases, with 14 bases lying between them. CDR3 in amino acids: CASSQDGMGPADTQYF. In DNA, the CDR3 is TGTGCCAGCAGCCAAGACGGGATGGGCCCCGCAGATACGCAGTATTTT.

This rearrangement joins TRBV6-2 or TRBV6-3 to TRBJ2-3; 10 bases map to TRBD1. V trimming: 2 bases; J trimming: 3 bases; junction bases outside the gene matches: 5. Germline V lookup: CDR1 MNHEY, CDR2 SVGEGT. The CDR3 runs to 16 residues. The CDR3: CASSYPPGQGTDTQYF. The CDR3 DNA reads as TGTGCCAGCAGTTACCCTCCGGGACAGGGGACAGATACGCAGTATTTT.

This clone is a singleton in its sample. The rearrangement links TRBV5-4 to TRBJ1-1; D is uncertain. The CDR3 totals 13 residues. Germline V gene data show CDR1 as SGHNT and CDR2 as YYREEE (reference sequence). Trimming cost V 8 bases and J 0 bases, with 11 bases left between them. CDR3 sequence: CASSREMNTEAFF. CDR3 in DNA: TGTGCCAGTTCGAGGGAGATGAACACTGAAGCTTTCTTT.

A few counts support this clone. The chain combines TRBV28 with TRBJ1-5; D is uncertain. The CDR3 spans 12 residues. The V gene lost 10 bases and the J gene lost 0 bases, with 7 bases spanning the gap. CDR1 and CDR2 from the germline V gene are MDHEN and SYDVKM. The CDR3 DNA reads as TGTGCCACCGGGAATAGCAATCAGCCCCAGCATTTT. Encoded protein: CATGNSNQPQHF.

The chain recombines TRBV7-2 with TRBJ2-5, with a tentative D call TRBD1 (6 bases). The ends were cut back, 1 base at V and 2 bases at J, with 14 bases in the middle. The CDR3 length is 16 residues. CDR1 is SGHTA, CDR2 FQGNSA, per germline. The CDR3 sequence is CASSLDRRRGQETQYF. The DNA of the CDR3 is TGTGCCAGCAGCTTAGATCGTCGCAGGGGTCAAGAGACCCAGTACTTC.

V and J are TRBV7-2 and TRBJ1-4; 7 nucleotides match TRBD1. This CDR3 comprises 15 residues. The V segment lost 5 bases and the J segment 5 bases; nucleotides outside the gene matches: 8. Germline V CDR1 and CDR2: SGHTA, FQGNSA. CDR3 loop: CASSVPTGPNEKLFF. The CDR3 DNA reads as TGTGCCAGCAGCGTCCCGACAGGGCCCAATGAAAAACTGTTTTTT.

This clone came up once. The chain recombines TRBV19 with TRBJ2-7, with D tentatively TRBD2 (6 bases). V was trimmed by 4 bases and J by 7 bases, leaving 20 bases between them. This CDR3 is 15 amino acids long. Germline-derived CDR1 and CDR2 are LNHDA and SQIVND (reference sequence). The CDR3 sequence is CASSTFSGSIGEQYF. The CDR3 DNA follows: TGTGCCAGTAGTACTTTCAGCGGGTCCATAGGGGAGCAGTACTTC. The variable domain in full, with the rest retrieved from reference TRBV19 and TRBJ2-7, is DGGITQSPKYLFRKEGQNVTLSCEQNLNHDAMYWYRQDPGQGLRLIYYSQIVNDFQKGDIAEGYSVSREKKESFPLTVTSAQKNPTAFYLCASSTFSGSIGEQYFGPGTRLTVT.

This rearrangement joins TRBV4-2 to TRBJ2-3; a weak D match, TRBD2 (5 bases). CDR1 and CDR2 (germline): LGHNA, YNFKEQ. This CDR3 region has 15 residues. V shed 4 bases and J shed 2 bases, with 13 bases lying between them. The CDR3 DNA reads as TGTGCCAGCAGCCTCGTCCCGGGAAACACAGATACGCAGTATTTT. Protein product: CASSLVPGNTDTQYF.

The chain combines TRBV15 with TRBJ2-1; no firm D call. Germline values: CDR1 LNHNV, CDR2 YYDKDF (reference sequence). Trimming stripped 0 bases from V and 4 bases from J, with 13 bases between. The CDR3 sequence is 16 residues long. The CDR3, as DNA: TGTGCCACCAGCAGAGACAGGTTAGATACTTACAATGAGCAGTTCTTC. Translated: CATSRDRLDTYNEQFF.

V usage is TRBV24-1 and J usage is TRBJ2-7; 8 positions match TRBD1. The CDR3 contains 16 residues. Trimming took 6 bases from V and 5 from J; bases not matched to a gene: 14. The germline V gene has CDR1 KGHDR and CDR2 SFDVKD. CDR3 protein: CATSFSREQGGHEQYF. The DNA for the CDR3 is TGTGCCACCAGTTTCAGTAGAGAACAGGGGGGACACGAGCAGTACTTC.

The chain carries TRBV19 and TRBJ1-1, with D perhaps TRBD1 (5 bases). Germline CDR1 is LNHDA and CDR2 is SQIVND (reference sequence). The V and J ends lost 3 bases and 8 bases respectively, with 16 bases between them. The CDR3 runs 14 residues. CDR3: CASSITGGSKEAFF. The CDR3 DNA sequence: TGTGCCAGTAGTATTACGGGGGGTTCTAAGGAAGCTTTCTTT.

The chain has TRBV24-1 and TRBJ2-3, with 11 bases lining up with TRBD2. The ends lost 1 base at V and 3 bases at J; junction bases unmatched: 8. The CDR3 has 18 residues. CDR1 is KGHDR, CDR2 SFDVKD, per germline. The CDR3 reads CATSDFEIAGGGTDTQYF. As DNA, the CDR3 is TGTGCCACCAGTGATTTCGAGATAGCGGGAGGGGGGACAGATACGCAGTATTTT.

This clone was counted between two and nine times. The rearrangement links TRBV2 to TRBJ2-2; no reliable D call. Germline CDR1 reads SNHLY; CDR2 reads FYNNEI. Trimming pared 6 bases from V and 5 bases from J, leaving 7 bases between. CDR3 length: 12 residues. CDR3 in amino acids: CASREITGELFF. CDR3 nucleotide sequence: TGTGCCAGCAGGGAGATTACCGGGGAGCTGTTTTTT.

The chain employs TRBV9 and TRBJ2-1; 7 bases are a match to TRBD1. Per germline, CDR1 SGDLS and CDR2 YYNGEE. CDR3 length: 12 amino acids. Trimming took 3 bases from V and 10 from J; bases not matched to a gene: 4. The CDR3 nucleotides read TGTGCCAGCAGCGAGGGACAGCCGGAGCAGTTCTTC. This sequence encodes CASSEGQPEQFF. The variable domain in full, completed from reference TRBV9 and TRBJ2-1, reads DSGVTQTPKHLITATGQRVTLRCSPRSGDLSVYWYQQSLDQGLQFLIQYYNGEERAKGNILERFSAQQFPDLHSELNLSSLELGDSALYFCASSEGQPEQFFGPGTRLTVL.

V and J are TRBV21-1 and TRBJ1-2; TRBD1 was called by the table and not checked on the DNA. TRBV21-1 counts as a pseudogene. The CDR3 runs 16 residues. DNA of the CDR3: TGTGCCAGCAGCATTACAGGGGCCCCAGGAGAGTATGGCTACACCTTC. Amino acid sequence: CASSITGAPGEYGYTF.

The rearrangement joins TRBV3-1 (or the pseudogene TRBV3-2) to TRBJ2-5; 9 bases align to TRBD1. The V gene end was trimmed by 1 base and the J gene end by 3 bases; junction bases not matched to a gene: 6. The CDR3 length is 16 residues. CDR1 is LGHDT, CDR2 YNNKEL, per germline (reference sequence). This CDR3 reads CASSQGPTGGEETQYF. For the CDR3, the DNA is TGTGCCAGCAGCCAAGGGCCTACAGGGGGCGAAGAGACCCAGTACTTC.

The DNA of the CDR3 is TGTGCCATCAGCCGTATCCTGACAGGGGTCAATGAGCAGTTCTTC. Residues: CAISRILTGVNEQFF. This chain links TRBV10-3 with TRBJ2-1; 8 bases are shared with TRBD1. The CDR3 totals 15 residues. CDR1 is ENHRY, CDR2 SYGVKD, per germline. The ends lost 6 bases at V and 6 bases at J; junction bases unmatched: 10.